The present entry profiles one TCR beta chain with its context. Some clones are missing from TCRdb's copy, which holds only in-frame ones; the method was immunoSEQ multiplex PCR. This sample has almost 50,000 clones, with 81% found just once. This sample was taken from a study of OX40 agonist ivuxolimab in advanced cancers. Study information: Therapy given before enrollment (anti-PD-1, anti-PD-L1 or anti-CTLA-4) was allowed, and around 40% had some.

The CDR3 is made up of 14 amino acids. V lost 5 bases, J lost 8 bases, and 2 bases stayed unmatched. Germline V gene lookup returns CDR1 MNHNS and CDR2 SASEGT. This specimen consisted of CD4+ or CD8+ T cells sorted from blood, obtained in a trial of the OX40 agonist ivuxolimab. The sequence derives from an adult with an advanced solid tumor such as melanoma, head and neck, liver or kidney cancer. J is TRBJ2-2 and V is TRBV6-1; 13 bases match TRBD2. Written as DNA, the CDR3 is TGTGCCAGCAGTTGGACTAGCGGGGGAGGGGAGCTGTTTTTT. Translated, it gives CASSWTSGGGELFF.